A selection of T cell receptor beta chains follows, all from one sample in a study of cytomegalovirus exposure and HLA in healthy donors. Repertoires were generated with immunoSEQ multiplex PCR, while TCRdb's copy carries only in-frame clones and drops some. Of about 99,000 clones listed, around 77% are singletons. The specimen was PBMCs. The receptor set was obtained from a man aged 35 to 55 in good health and CMV-seronegative. Both conserved end residues are trimmed from each CDR3. Fields, in order: J gene, V gene, CDR3 protein.

J gene: TRBJ2-1
V gene: TRBV11-2
CDR3 protein: ASSDLGTGGNEQF

J gene: TRBJ2-7
V gene: TRBV30
CDR3 protein: AWSTGYEQY

J gene: TRBJ2-5
V gene: TRBV7-3
CDR3 protein: ASSLTGTGVETQY

J gene: TRBJ1-4
V gene: TRBV28
CDR3 protein: ASSLLGGLREKLF

J gene: TRBJ2-2
V gene: TRBV28
CDR3 protein: ASIAFQGATGELF

J gene: TRBJ1-2
V gene: TRBV28
CDR3 protein: ASSLAGIYGYT

J gene: TRBJ2-5
V gene: TRBV11-2
CDR3 protein: ASSLGGPQETQY

J gene: TRBJ2-2
V gene: TRBV4-1
CDR3 protein: ASSQGDRDTGELF

J gene: TRBJ2-7
V gene: TRBV10-3
CDR3 protein: AIRGTESYEQY

J gene: TRBJ2-1
V gene: TRBV9
CDR3 protein: ASSGVRGGYNEQF

J gene: TRBJ2-1
V gene: TRBV2
CDR3 protein: ASSGASGAFTEQF

J gene: TRBJ1-2
V gene: TRBV29-1
CDR3 protein: SVDRQGVYGYT